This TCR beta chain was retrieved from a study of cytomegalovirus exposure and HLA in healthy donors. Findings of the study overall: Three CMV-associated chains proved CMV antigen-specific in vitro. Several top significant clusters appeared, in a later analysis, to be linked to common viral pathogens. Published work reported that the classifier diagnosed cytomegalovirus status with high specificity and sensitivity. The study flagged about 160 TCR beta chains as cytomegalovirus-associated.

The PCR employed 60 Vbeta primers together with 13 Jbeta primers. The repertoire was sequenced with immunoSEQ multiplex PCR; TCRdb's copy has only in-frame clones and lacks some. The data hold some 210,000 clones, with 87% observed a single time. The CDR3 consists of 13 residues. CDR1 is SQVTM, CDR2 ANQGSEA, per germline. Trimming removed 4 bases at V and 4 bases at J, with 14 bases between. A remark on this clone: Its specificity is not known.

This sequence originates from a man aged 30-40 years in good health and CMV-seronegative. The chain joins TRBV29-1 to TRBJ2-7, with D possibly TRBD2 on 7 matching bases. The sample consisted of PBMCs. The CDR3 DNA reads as TGCAGCGTTGGAACAGGGAGGGTGTACGAGCAGTACTTC. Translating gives CSVGTGRVYEQYF.